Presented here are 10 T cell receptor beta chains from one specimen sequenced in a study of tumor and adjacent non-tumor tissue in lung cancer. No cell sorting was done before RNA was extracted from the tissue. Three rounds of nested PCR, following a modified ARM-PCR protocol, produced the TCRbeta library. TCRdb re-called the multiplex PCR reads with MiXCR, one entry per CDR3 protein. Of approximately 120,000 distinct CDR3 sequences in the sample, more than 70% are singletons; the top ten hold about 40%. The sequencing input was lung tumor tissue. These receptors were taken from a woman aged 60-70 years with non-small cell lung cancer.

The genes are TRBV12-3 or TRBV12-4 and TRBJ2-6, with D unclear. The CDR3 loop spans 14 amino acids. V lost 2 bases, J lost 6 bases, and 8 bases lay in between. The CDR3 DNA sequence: TGTGCCAGCAGTTTAAGATTTGTGGCCAACGTCCTGACTTTC. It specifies CASSLRFVANVLTF.

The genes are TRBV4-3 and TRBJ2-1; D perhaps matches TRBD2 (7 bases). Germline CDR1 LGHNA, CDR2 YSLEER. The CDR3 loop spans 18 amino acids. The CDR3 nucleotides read TGCACCACCAGCCATAGAAAATACGGGGGGCGAACCAACAATGAGCAGTTCTTC. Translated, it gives CTTSHRKYGGRTNNEQFF.

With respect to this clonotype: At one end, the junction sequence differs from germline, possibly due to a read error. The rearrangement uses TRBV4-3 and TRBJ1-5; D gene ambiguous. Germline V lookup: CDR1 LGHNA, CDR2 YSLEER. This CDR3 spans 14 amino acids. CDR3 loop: CASNQQYSNQPQRF. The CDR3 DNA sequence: TGCGCCAGCAACCAACAGTATAGCAATCAGCCCCAGCGTTTT.

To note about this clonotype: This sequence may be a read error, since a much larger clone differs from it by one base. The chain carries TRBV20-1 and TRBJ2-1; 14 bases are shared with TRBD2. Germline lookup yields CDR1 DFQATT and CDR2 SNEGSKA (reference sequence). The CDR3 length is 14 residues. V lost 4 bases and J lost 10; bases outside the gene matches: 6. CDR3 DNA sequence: TGCAGTGCTATGGGACTAGCGGGAGCAATGGAGCAGTTCTTC. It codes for CSAMGLAGAMEQFF.

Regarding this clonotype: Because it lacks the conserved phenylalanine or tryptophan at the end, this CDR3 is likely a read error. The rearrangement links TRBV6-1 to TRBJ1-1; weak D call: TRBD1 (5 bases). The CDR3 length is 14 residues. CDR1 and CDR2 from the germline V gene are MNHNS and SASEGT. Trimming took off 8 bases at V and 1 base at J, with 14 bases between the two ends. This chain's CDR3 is CASGYDSPNTEAFL. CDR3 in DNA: TGTGCCAGCGGCTACGACAGCCCGAACACTGAAGCTTTCCTT.

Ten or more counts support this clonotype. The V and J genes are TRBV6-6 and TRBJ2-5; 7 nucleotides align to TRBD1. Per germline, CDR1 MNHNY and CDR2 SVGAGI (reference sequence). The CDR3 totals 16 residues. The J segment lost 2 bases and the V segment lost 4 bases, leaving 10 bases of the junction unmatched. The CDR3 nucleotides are TGTGCCAGCAGTTCCCCCGACAGGGTGGCGCAAGAGACCCAGTACTTC. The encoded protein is CASSSPDRVAQETQYF.

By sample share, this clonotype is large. CDR3 region: CASSYPDTDTQYF. As DNA, the CDR3 is TGTGCCAGCAGTTACCCCGACACAGATACGCAGTATTTT. V usage is TRBV6-5 and J usage is TRBJ2-3; no clear D gene. V was cut by 2 bases and J by 2 bases, with 5 bases left in between. Germline CDR1 reads MNHEY; CDR2 reads SVGAGI. There are 13 residues in the CDR3.

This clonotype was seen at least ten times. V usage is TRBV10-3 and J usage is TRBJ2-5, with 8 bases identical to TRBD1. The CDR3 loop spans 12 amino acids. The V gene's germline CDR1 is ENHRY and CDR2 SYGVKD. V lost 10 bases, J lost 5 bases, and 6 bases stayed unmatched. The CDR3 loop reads CATQGASETQYF. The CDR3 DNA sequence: TGTGCCACGCAGGGGGCGTCGGAGACCCAGTACTTC.

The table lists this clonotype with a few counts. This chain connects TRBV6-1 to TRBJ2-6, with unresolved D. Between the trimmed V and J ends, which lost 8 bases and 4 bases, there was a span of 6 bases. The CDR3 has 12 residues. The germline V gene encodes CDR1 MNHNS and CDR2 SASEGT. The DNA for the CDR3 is TGTGCCAGCCGGTCCGGGGCCAACGTCCTGACTTTC. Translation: CASRSGANVLTF.

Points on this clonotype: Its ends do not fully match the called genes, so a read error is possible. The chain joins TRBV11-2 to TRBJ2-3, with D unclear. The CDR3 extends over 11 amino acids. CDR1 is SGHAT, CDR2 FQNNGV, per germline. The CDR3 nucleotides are TGTGCCAGCGGTTCTATCCCTACGCAATATTTT. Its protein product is CASGSIPTQYF.